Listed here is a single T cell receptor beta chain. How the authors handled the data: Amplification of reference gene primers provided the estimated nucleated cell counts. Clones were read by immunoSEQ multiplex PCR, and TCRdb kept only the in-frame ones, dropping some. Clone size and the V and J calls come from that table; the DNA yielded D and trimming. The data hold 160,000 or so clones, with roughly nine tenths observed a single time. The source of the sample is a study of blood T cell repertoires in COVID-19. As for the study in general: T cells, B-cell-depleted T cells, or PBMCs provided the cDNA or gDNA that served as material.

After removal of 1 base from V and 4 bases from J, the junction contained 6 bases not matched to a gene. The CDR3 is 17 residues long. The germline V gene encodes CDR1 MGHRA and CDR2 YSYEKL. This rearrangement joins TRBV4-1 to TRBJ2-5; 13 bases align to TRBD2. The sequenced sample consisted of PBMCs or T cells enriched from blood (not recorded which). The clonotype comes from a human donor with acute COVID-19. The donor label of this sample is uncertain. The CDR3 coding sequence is TGCGCCAGCAGCCAAGTGGGACTAGCGGGGAGGGGAGAGACCCAGTACTTC. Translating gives CASSQVGLAGRGETQYF.